This T cell receptor beta chain emerged from a study of spatial heterogeneity in lung cancer. TCRdb recomputed calls from the 5' RACE reads with MiXCR, one row per CDR3 protein. The sample has roughly 79,000 distinct CDR3 sequences; around 7.8% are singletons. Time point meaning: sample taken at primary tumor resection. Many counts were recorded for this clonotype. The sequence was collected from a male donor with early-stage non-small cell lung cancer. The sequences come from PBMCs, collected at surgery.

This chain's CDR3 is CASSQAGQGGETQYF. The CDR3 DNA reads TGCGCCAGCAGCCAAGCCGGACAGGGAGGGGAGACCCAGTACTTC. The chain couples TRBV4-1 to TRBJ2-5; perhaps TRBD1 as D (8 bases). Trimming took off 1 base at V and 5 bases at J, with 14 bases between the two ends. Germline values: CDR1 MGHRA, CDR2 YSYEKL. The CDR3 length is 15 residues.